Presented here are 4 T cell receptor beta chains from one specimen sequenced in a study of blood T cells in healthy people across ages. Primed by a sample-barcoded 5' primer and a J-beta primer mix, a second PCR proceeded for about 6 to 11 cycles. TCRdb independently ran MiXCR on the 5' RACE reads; one entry per CDR3 protein. The table records 1.5 million to 2 million distinct CDR3 sequences, 28% of them present only once. The sample consisted of blood. These receptors originate from a woman aged 30 to 39 in good health.

The V and J genes are TRBV5-1 and TRBJ1-5; the D is unclear. This CDR3 contains 13 residues. Germline V gene sequence: CDR1 SGHRS, CDR2 YFSETQ. The CDR3 is CVVGVPCNQPQHF. Here the CDR3 DNA reads TGCGTCGTCGGGGTGCCTTGCAATCAGCCCCAGCATTTT.

A note on this clonotype: This could be a read error, since a much larger clone is one nucleotide away. The rearrangement joins TRBV3-1 to TRBJ1-1; 7 bases are shared with TRBD1. V dropped 8 bases and J dropped 11; count of bases not matched to a gene: 11. The CDR3 is 12 residues long. From germline, CDR1 is LGHDT and CDR2 YNNKEL (reference sequence). DNA of the CDR3: TGTGCCAGCGGCTTGAGACAGGGAGCCGCTTTCTTT. Residues: CASGLRQGAAFF.

This clonotype has at least ten counts. The chain combines TRBV29-1 with TRBJ2-1; D perhaps matches TRBD1 (6 bases). The germline V gene has CDR1 SQVTM and CDR2 ANQGSEA. This CDR3 comprises 13 residues. The V end was cut by 5 bases, the J end by 0 bases, with 8 bases between. The CDR3 spells CSVTGSSYNEQFF. Written as DNA, the CDR3 is TGCAGCGTTACAGGGAGCTCCTACAATGAGCAGTTCTTC.

This clonotype came up many times. The rearrangement uses TRBV6-5 and TRBJ2-7; 10 nucleotides agree with TRBD2. This CDR3 is built from 14 residues. Trimming at V came to 6 bases and at J to 1 base, leaving 3 bases not matched to a gene. The germline CDR1 and CDR2 sequences are MNHEY and SVGAGI. CDR3 coding DNA: TGTGCCAGCAGCAAGACTAGCGGGTCCTACGAGCAGTACTTC. Encoded protein: CASSKTSGSYEQYF.